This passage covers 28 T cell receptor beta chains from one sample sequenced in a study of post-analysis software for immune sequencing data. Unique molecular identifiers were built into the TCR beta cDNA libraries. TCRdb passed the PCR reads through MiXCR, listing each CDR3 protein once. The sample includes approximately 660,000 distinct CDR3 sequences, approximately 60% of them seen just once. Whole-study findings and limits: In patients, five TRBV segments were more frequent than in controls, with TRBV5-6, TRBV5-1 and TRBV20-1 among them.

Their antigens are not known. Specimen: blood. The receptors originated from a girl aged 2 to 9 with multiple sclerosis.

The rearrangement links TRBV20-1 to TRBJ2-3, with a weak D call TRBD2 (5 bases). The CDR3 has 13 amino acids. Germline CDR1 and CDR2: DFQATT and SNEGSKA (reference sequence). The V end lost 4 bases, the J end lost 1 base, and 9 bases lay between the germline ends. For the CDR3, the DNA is TGCAGTGCTACTAGCTTTCGCACAGATACGCAGTATTTT. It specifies CSATSFRTDTQYF.

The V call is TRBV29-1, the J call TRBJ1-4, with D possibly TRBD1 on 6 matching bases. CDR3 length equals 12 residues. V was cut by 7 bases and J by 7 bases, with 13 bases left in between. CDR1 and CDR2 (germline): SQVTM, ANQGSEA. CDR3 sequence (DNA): TGCAGCGGGGGGCCGAAGGTTGAAAAACTGTTTTTT. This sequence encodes CSGGPKVEKLFF.

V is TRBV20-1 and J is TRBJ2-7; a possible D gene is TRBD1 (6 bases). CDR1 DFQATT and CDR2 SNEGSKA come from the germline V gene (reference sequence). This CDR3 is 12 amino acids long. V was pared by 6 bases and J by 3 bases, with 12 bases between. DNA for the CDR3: TGCAGTGCAGCCGAAGGGGGCTACGAGCAGTACTTC. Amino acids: CSAAEGGYEQYF.

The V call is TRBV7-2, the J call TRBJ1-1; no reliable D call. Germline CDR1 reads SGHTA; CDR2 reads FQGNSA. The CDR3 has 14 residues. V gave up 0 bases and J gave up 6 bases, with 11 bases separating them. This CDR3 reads CASSLAGGYAEAFF. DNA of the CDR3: TGTGCCAGCAGCTTAGCGGGAGGGTATGCTGAAGCTTTCTTT.

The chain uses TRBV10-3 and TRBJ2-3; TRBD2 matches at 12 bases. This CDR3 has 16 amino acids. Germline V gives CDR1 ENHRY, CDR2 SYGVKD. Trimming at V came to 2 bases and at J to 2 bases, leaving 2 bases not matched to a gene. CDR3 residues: CAISEGLAGSTDTQYF. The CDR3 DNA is TGTGCCATCAGTGAGGGACTAGCGGGGTCCACAGATACGCAGTATTTT.

CDR3 in amino acids: CASSHTDYGYTF. The CDR3 bases are TGTGCCAGCAGTCACACTGACTATGGCTACACCTTC. The chain has TRBV6-6 and TRBJ1-2; D gene ambiguous. V was trimmed by 5 bases and J by 3 bases, leaving 7 bases between them. This CDR3 is built from 12 residues. The germline V gene has CDR1 MNHNY and CDR2 SVGAGI (reference sequence).

The CDR3 protein is CSAKWEASNTGELFF. The CDR3 region has the DNA TGCAGTGCTAAGTGGGAGGCTTCGAACACCGGGGAGCTGTTTTTT. The gene calls are TRBV20-1 and TRBJ2-2; maybe TRBD2 (6 bases). CDR1 and CDR2 (germline): DFQATT, SNEGSKA (reference sequence). V was trimmed by 4 bases and J by 0 bases, leaving 12 bases between them. The CDR3 contains 15 residues.

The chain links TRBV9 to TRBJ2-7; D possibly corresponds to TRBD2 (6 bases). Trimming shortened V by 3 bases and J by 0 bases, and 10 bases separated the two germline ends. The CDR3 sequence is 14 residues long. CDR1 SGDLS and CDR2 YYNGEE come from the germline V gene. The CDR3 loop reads CASSEGLISYEQYF. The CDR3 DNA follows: TGTGCCAGCAGCGAGGGACTGATCTCCTACGAGCAGTACTTC. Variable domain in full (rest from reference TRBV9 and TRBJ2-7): DSGVTQTPKHLITATGQRVTLRCSPRSGDLSVYWYQQSLDQGLQFLIQYYNGEERAKGNILERFSAQQFPDLHSELNLSSLELGDSALYFCASSEGLISYEQYFGPGTRLTVT.

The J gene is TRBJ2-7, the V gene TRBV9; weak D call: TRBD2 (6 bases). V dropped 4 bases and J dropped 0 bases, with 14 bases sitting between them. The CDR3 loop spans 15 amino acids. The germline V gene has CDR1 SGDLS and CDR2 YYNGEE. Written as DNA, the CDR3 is TGTGCCAGCAGCATTGGCGGGACCCCCTCCTACGAGCAGTACTTC. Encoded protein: CASSIGGTPSYEQYF.

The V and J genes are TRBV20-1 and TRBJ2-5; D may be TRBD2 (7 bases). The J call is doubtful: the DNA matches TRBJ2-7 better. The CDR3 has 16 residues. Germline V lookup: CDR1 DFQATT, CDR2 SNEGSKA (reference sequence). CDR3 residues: CSARRGVGGKFDEQYF. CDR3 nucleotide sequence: TGCAGTGCTAGAAGGGGGGTGGGAGGGAAGTTCGACGAGCAGTACTTC.

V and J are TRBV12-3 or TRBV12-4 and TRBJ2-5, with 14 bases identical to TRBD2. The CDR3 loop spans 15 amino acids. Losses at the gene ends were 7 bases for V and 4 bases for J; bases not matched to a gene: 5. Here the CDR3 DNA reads TGTGCCAGCATTCGGGGACTAGCGGGGGTAGAGACCCAGTACTTC. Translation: CASIRGLAGVETQYF.

CDR3 protein: CSASYRDHSSYEQYF. Here the CDR3 DNA reads TGCAGTGCGAGCTACCGGGACCACAGCTCCTACGAGCAGTACTTC. The genes are TRBV20-1 and TRBJ2-7; TRBD1 or TRBD2 may be the D gene (5 bases each). The CDR3 length is 15 residues. The germline V and J ends were trimmed by 6 bases and 0 bases, with 18 bases remaining between them. The germline V gene has CDR1 DFQATT and CDR2 SNEGSKA (reference sequence).

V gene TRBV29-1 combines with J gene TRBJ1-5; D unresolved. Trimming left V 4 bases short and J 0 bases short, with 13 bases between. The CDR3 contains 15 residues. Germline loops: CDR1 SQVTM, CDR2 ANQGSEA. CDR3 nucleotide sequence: TGCAGCGTTGGAGAGTTACCTTATAGCAATCAGCCCCAGCATTTT. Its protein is CSVGELPYSNQPQHF.

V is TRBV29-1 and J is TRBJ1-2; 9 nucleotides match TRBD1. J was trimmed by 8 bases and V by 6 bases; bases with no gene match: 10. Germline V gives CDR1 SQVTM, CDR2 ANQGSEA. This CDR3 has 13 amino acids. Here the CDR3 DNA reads TGCAGCGTAGCGTCGGGACAGGGATTGGGCTACACCTTC. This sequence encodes CSVASGQGLGYTF.

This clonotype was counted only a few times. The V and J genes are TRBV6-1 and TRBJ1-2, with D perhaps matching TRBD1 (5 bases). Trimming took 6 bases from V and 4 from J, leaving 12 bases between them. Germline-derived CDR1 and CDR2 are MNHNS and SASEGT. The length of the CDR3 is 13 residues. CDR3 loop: CASRRGEGYGYTF. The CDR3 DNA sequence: TGTGCCAGCAGAAGGGGAGAGGGCTATGGCTACACCTTC.

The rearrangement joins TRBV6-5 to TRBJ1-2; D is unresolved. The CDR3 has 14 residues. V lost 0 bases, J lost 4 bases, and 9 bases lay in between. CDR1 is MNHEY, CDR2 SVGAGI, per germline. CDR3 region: CASSYSLTSYGYTF. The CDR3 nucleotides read TGTGCCAGCAGTTACTCGCTCACTTCCTATGGCTACACCTTC.

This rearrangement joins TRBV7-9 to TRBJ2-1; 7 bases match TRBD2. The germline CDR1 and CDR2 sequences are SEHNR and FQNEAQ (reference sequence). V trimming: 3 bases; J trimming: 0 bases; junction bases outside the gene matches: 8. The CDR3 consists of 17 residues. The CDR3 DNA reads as TGTGCCAGCAGCTTTGGAAGCGGGACCCTCTCCTACAATGAGCAGTTCTTC. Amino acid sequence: CASSFGSGTLSYNEQFF.

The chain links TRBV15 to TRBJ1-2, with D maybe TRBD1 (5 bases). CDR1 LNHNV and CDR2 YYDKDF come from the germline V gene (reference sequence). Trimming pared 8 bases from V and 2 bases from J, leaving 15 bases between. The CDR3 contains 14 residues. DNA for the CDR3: TGTGCCACCCGGAGGGGAGGAGCAAACTATGGCTACACCTTC. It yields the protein CATRRGGANYGYTF.

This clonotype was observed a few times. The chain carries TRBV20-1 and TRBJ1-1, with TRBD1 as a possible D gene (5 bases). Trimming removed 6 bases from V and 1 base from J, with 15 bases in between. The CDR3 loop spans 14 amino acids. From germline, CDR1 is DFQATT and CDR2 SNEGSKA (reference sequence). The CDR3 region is CSAELGGGNTEAFF. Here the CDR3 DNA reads TGCAGTGCGGAGCTAGGTGGGGGGAACACTGAAGCTTTCTTT.

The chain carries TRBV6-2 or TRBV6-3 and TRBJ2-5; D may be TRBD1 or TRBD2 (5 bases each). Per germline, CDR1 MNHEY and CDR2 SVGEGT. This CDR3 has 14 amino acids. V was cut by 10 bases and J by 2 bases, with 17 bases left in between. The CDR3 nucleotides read TGTGCCATCTCGACGGGACCGCCTCAAGAGACCCAGTACTTC. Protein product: CAISTGPPQETQYF.

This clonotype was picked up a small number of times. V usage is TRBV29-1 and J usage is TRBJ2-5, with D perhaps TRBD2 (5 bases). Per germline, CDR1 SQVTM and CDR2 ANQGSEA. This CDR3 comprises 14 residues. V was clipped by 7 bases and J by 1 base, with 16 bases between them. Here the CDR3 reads CSAGLFSAQETQYF. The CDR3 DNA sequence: TGCAGCGCGGGCCTTTTTAGCGCCCAAGAGACCCAGTACTTC.

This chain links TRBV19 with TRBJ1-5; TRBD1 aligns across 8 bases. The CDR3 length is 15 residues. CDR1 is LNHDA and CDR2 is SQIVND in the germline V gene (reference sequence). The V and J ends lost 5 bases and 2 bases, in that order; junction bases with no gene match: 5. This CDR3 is CASSGPGGGNQPQHF. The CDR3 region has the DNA TGTGCCAGTAGTGGCCCAGGGGGCGGCAATCAGCCCCAGCATTTT.

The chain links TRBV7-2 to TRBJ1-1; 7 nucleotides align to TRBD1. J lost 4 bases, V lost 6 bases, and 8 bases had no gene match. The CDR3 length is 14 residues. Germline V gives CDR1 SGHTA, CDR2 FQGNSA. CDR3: CASSSYQGVTEAFF. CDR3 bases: TGTGCCAGCAGTTCCTATCAGGGGGTCACTGAAGCTTTCTTT.

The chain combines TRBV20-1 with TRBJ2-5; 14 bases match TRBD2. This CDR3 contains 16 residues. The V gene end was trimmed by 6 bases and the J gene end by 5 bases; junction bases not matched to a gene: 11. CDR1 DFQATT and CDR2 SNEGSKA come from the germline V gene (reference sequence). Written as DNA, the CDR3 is TGCAGTGCAGCGGGACTAGCGGGAGTGTTCGTGGAGACCCAGTACTTC. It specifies CSAAGLAGVFVETQYF.

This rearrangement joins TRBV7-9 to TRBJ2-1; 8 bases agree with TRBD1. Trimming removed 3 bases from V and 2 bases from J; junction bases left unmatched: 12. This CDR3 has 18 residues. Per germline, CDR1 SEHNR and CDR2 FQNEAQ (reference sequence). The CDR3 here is CASSFARRSDRAYNEQFF. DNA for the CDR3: TGTGCCAGCAGCTTCGCGAGGCGTTCGGACAGGGCCTACAATGAGCAGTTCTTC.

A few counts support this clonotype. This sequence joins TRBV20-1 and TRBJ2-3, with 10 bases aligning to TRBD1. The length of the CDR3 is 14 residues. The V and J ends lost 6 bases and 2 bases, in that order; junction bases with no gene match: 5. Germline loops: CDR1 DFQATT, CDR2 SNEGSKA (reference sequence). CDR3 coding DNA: TGCAGTGCGACCGGGACAGGGGTCACAGATACGCAGTATTTT. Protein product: CSATGTGVTDTQYF.

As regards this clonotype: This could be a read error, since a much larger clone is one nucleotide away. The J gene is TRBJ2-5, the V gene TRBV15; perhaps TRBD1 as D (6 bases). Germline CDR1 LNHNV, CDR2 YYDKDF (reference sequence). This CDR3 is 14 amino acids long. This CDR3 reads CTTSTFGQKETQYF. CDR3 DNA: TGTACCACCAGCACCTTTGGACAGAAAGAGACCCAGTACTTC.

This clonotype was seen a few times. CDR3 protein: CSAPQGAWMNNEQFF. The CDR3 DNA reads as TGCAGTGCGCCACAGGGGGCATGGATGAACAATGAGCAGTTCTTC. The chain couples TRBV20-1 to TRBJ2-1, with TRBD1 matching 9 bases. Losses at the gene ends were 6 bases for V and 5 bases for J; bases not matched to a gene: 11. Germline V gene lookup returns CDR1 DFQATT and CDR2 SNEGSKA (reference sequence). This CDR3 has 15 residues.